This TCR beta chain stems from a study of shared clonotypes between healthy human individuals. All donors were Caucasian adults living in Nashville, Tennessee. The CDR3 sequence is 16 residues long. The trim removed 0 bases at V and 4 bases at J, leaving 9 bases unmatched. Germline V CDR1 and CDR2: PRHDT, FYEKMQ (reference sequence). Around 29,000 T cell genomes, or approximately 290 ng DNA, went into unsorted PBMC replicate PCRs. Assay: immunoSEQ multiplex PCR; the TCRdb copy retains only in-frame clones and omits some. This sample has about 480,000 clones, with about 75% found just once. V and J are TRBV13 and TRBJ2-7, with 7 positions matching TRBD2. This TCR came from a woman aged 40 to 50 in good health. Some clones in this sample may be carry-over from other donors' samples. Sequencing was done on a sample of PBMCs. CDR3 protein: CASSLGRTSPGYEQYF. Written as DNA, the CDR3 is TGTGCCAGCAGCTTAGGCCGGACTAGTCCCGGGTACGAGCAGTACTTC.